The TCR beta chain described here comes from a study of identical twins. TCRdb reanalysed the 5' RACE reads using MiXCR and keeps one entry per CDR3 protein. The sample holds roughly 250,000 distinct CDR3 sequences, about an eighth seen once. The CDR3 has 15 amino acids. Germline loops: CDR1 SGHDT, CDR2 YYEEEE. J was trimmed by 4 bases and V by 8 bases; bases with no gene match: 11. This TCR came from a woman aged 18-29 years in good health. The J gene is TRBJ2-2, the V gene TRBV5-6, with 7 bases lining up with TRBD2. The specimen was memory (CD45RO+) T cells sorted from blood. As DNA, the CDR3 is TGTGCCAGTACCGTAACGGGAGGTGGCACCGGGGAGCTGTTTTTT. As protein: CASTVTGGGTGELFF.